This is a list of T cell receptor beta chains from one sample in a study of cytomegalovirus exposure and HLA in healthy donors. Repertoires were generated with immunoSEQ multiplex PCR, while TCRdb's copy carries only in-frame clones and drops some. The repertoire holds 95,000 to 110,000 clones, with around 79% as singletons. Material: PBMCs. These receptors were taken from a man aged 50 to 59 in good health and CMV-seropositive. CDR3s include the opening cysteine and the closing phenylalanine or tryptophan. The D gene is left open where the match is weak. Clone size is shown for a subset of rows, as once, few, many or a class of expanded clone.

abundance: -; v_gene: TRBV7-9; j_gene: TRBJ2-7; d_gene: -; CDR3nt: TGTTCCAGCAGTAGAGCCAACGAGCAGTACTTC; CDR3aa: CSSSRANEQYF
abundance: -; v_gene: TRBV6-1; j_gene: TRBJ1-2; d_gene: TRBD1; CDR3nt: TGTGCCAGCAGTGAACAGGGGGCGACCTATGGCTACACCTTC; CDR3aa: CASSEQGATYGYTF
abundance: -; v_gene: TRBV7-2; j_gene: TRBJ1-3; d_gene: TRBD1; CDR3nt: TGTGCCAGCAGCCCCTGGGACAGCTCTGGAAACACCATATATTTT; CDR3aa: CASSPWDSSGNTIYF
abundance: -; v_gene: TRBV27; j_gene: TRBJ2-1; d_gene: TRBD2; CDR3nt: TGTGCCAGCAGTTTAATGGGACTAGCGGGTGATCCCTACAATGAGCAGTTCTTC; CDR3aa: CASSLMGLAGDPYNEQFF
abundance: -; v_gene: TRBV7-2; j_gene: TRBJ2-7; d_gene: TRBD2; CDR3nt: TGTGCCAGCAGCCCCCCCGGGACTAGACCCTACGAGCAGTACTTC; CDR3aa: CASSPPGTRPYEQYF
abundance: -; v_gene: TRBV10-2; j_gene: TRBJ2-1; d_gene: -; CDR3nt: TGCGCCAGCAGCGAAACAGTCCCCAATGAGCAGTTCTTC; CDR3aa: CASSETVPNEQFF
abundance: -; v_gene: TRBV19; j_gene: TRBJ2-1; d_gene: TRBD2; CDR3nt: TGTGCCAGTAGTATAGTGGGGACTAGCGGGACCAATGAGCAGTTCTTC; CDR3aa: CASSIVGTSGTNEQFF
abundance: once; v_gene: TRBV10-1; j_gene: TRBJ2-5; d_gene: TRBD1; CDR3nt: TGCGCCAGCAGTGAGCTAAAGGCAGGGGGCGCATGGGAGACCCAGTACTTC; CDR3aa: CASSELKAGGAWETQYF
abundance: -; v_gene: TRBV2; j_gene: TRBJ2-1; d_gene: -; CDR3nt: TGTGCCAGCGGGGAACAGGGCTATGAGCAGTTCTTC; CDR3aa: CASGEQGYEQFF
abundance: -; v_gene: TRBV29-1; j_gene: TRBJ2-1; d_gene: TRBD2; CDR3nt: TGCAGCGTTGTTCGACTAGCGGGATCCAATGAGCAGTTCTTC; CDR3aa: CSVVRLAGSNEQFF
abundance: -; v_gene: TRBV9; j_gene: TRBJ1-4; d_gene: -; CDR3nt: TGTGCCAGCAGCGTAGTGGAGCGTGAACGATGGATGGCCGAAAAACTGTTTTTT; CDR3aa: CASSVVERERWMAEKLFF
abundance: few; v_gene: TRBV6-5; j_gene: TRBJ2-1; d_gene: -; CDR3nt: TGTGCCAGCCGTAGATCACAAGTGGGCCAGCAGTTCTTC; CDR3aa: CASRRSQVGQQFF
abundance: once; v_gene: TRBV5-8; j_gene: TRBJ2-7; d_gene: -; CDR3nt: TGTGCCAGCAGCCGGGAACGCGCCAGCTCCTACGAGCAGTACTTC; CDR3aa: CASSRERASSYEQYF
abundance: few; v_gene: TRBV6-6; j_gene: TRBJ1-1; d_gene: -; CDR3nt: TGTGCCAGCAGTTTTCAGGGGAACACTGAAGCTTTCTTT; CDR3aa: CASSFQGNTEAFF
abundance: -; v_gene: TRBV13; j_gene: TRBJ2-2; d_gene: TRBD2; CDR3nt: TGTGCCAGCAGAGCACAAGGGACTAGCGGGAGAGGAACCGGGGAGCTGTTTTTT; CDR3aa: CASRAQGTSGRGTGELFF
abundance: -; v_gene: TRBV27; j_gene: TRBJ2-1; d_gene: TRBD2; CDR3nt: TGTGCCAGCAGTAAAGGGACTAGCGGGAGCCCCCGCAATGAGCAGTTCTTC; CDR3aa: CASSKGTSGSPRNEQFF
abundance: -; v_gene: TRBV7-2; j_gene: TRBJ1-2; d_gene: TRBD1; CDR3nt: TGTGCCAGCAGCTTCCAGACAGGGCAGTATGGCTACACCTTC; CDR3aa: CASSFQTGQYGYTF
abundance: -; v_gene: TRBV28; j_gene: TRBJ2-2; d_gene: TRBD2; CDR3nt: TGTGCCAGTTCAGCGGGAGGGCTACGGAGCGGGGAGCTGTTTTTT; CDR3aa: CASSAGGLRSGELFF
abundance: -; v_gene: TRBV5-1; j_gene: TRBJ2-7; d_gene: -; CDR3nt: TGCGCCAGCAGCTCGTCCGGGGGAGCCGGGAGCTCCTACGAGCAGTACTTC; CDR3aa: CASSSSGGAGSSYEQYF
abundance: -; v_gene: TRBV27; j_gene: TRBJ2-2; d_gene: TRBD2; CDR3nt: TGTGCCAGCAGTTTACGCCCCGGGACTAGCGGGATCACCGGGGAGCTGTTTTTT; CDR3aa: CASSLRPGTSGITGELFF
abundance: -; v_gene: TRBV5-4; j_gene: TRBJ2-7; d_gene: TRBD1; CDR3nt: TGTGCCAGCAGCTTGGCGGGACAGGGGGCGAGGGAGCAGTACTTC; CDR3aa: CASSLAGQGAREQYF
abundance: -; v_gene: TRBV10-1; j_gene: TRBJ2-7; d_gene: TRBD1; CDR3nt: TGCGCCAGCAGTTCCGGGACAGGGCCTCCCTACGAGCAGTACTTC; CDR3aa: CASSSGTGPPYEQYF
abundance: -; v_gene: TRBV27; j_gene: TRBJ2-7; d_gene: TRBD1; CDR3nt: TGTGCCAGCAGTTTCGGGGACAGGGGGCCCTCCGGGCACGAGCAGTACTTC; CDR3aa: CASSFGDRGPSGHEQYF
abundance: -; v_gene: TRBV5-6; j_gene: TRBJ2-7; d_gene: TRBD2; CDR3nt: TGTGCCAGCAGCGCTAGGACTAGCGGGAGGTCAGGCTACGAGCAGTACTTC; CDR3aa: CASSARTSGRSGYEQYF
abundance: -; v_gene: TRBV18; j_gene: TRBJ2-4; d_gene: -; CDR3nt: TGTGCCAGCTCACCGTCGGGCGGGAACAAAAACATTCAGTACTTC; CDR3aa: CASSPSGGNKNIQYF
abundance: -; v_gene: TRBV9; j_gene: TRBJ2-1; d_gene: TRBD2; CDR3nt: TGTGCCAGCAGCGTAGGCCCGGGGCTAGCGGGAGGAGAGCAGTTCTTC; CDR3aa: CASSVGPGLAGGEQFF
abundance: few; v_gene: TRBV7-2; j_gene: TRBJ2-7; d_gene: TRBD1; CDR3nt: TGTGCCAGCAGCTTAACAGGGGTAAGCTACGAGCAGTACTTC; CDR3aa: CASSLTGVSYEQYF
abundance: -; v_gene: TRBV6-4; j_gene: TRBJ2-3; d_gene: TRBD2; CDR3nt: TGTGCCAGCAGCCGACTAGCGGGAGGAGACGATACGCAGTATTTT; CDR3aa: CASSRLAGGDDTQYF
abundance: -; v_gene: TRBV10-3; j_gene: TRBJ2-7; d_gene: -; CDR3nt: TGTGCCATTCGGTTCGCGGGCGGAGCCTACGAGCAGTACTTC; CDR3aa: CAIRFAGGAYEQYF
abundance: -; v_gene: TRBV27; j_gene: TRBJ2-2; d_gene: -; CDR3nt: TGTGCCAGCAGTTGGAGAGGGTTTAGTATTCAGACCAACACCGGGGAGCTGTTTTTT; CDR3aa: CASSWRGFSIQTNTGELFF
abundance: -; v_gene: TRBV9; j_gene: TRBJ2-7; d_gene: TRBD2; CDR3nt: TGTGCCAGCAGCACGGGGGGGACTATGGTATACGAGCAGTACTTC; CDR3aa: CASSTGGTMVYEQYF
abundance: -; v_gene: TRBV30; j_gene: TRBJ2-7; d_gene: -; CDR3nt: TGTGCCTGTACTCACCGGGACTTCACCTACGAGCAGTACTTC; CDR3aa: CACTHRDFTYEQYF
abundance: -; v_gene: TRBV27; j_gene: TRBJ2-2; d_gene: -; CDR3nt: TGTGCCAGCAAGCTCGGGACATTGAACACCGGGGAGCTGTTTTTT; CDR3aa: CASKLGTLNTGELFF
abundance: few; v_gene: TRBV5-6; j_gene: TRBJ1-2; d_gene: -; CDR3nt: TGTGCCAGCTTTCCCAGGGATATCTACGGTGGCTACACCTTC; CDR3aa: CASFPRDIYGGYTF
abundance: -; v_gene: TRBV7-2; j_gene: TRBJ1-1; d_gene: TRBD1; CDR3nt: TGTGCCAGCAACTCGGGACAGGGATTTTCTGAAGCTTTCTTT; CDR3aa: CASNSGQGFSEAFF
abundance: -; v_gene: TRBV15; j_gene: TRBJ2-1; d_gene: TRBD2; CDR3nt: TGTGCCACCAGCAGAGGGGGGTCAGCGGGGAATTACAATGAGCAGTTCTTC; CDR3aa: CATSRGGSAGNYNEQFF
abundance: -; v_gene: TRBV7-9; j_gene: TRBJ1-2; d_gene: -; CDR3nt: TGTGCCAGCAGCTTAGCCGGGGGAGGTGAACTGGCCCGGTTC; CDR3aa: CASSLAGGGELARF
abundance: -; v_gene: TRBV9; j_gene: TRBJ2-1; d_gene: TRBD1; CDR3nt: TGTGCCAGCAGCGTGGGGACAGGGACATACAATGAGCAGTTCTTC; CDR3aa: CASSVGTGTYNEQFF
abundance: -; v_gene: TRBV7-2; j_gene: TRBJ2-3; d_gene: -; CDR3nt: TGTGCCAGCAGCCCCGGGACTAGCACAGATACGCAGTATTTT; CDR3aa: CASSPGTSTDTQYF
abundance: once; v_gene: TRBV18; j_gene: TRBJ2-7; d_gene: -; CDR3nt: TGTGCCAGCTCACCTAGCAGCTCCTACGAGCAGTACTTC; CDR3aa: CASSPSSSYEQYF
abundance: -; v_gene: TRBV29-1; j_gene: TRBJ2-1; d_gene: TRBD2; CDR3nt: TGCAGCGTTGTCAGACTAGCGGGGCACTCCAATGAGCAGTTCTTC; CDR3aa: CSVVRLAGHSNEQFF
abundance: -; v_gene: TRBV6-1; j_gene: TRBJ2-7; d_gene: -; CDR3nt: TGTGCCAGCAGCCGGACAGTGCCTACCTACGAGCAGTACTTC; CDR3aa: CASSRTVPTYEQYF
abundance: once; v_gene: TRBV10-3; j_gene: TRBJ2-1; d_gene: -; CDR3nt: TGTGCCATCTCGGGGGACTTCGGCTACAATGAGCAGTTCTTC; CDR3aa: CAISGDFGYNEQFF
abundance: -; v_gene: TRBV30; j_gene: TRBJ2-5; d_gene: -; CDR3nt: TGTGCCTGGAGTTCCAGGCAAGAGACCCAGTACTTC; CDR3aa: CAWSSRQETQYF
abundance: -; v_gene: TRBV6-5; j_gene: TRBJ2-1; d_gene: TRBD1; CDR3nt: TGTGCCAGCAGTTACGATAGACAGGGGACCTACAATGAGCAGTTCTTC; CDR3aa: CASSYDRQGTYNEQFF
abundance: few; v_gene: TRBV28; j_gene: TRBJ1-4; d_gene: -; CDR3nt: TGTGCCAGCAGTTTAGGGGGGATCGGTGAAAAACTGTTTTTT; CDR3aa: CASSLGGIGEKLFF